This T cell receptor beta chain was sequenced for a study of tumor and adjacent non-tumor tissue in lung cancer. This CDR3 has 13 amino acids. In germline, CDR1 is DFQATT, CDR2 SNEGSKA (reference sequence). The library came from three nested PCR rounds adapted from ARM-PCR protocols. In TCRdb, the multiplex PCR reads were re-called with MiXCR into one record per CDR3 protein. The sample contains fewer than 150,000 distinct CDR3 sequences, approximately 70% of which appear only once. Study findings and constraints: Tumor tissue had significantly higher TCR diversity than normal lung. In normal lung, the top 100 clones were significantly more dominant than in tumor.

About this clonotype itself: The target antigen is unknown. One end of the junction is discordant with germline, which a read error may explain.

This sample's RNA came from whole unsorted tissue. The gene calls are TRBV20-1 and TRBJ1-1; a weak D match, TRBD1 (6 bases). The receptor was derived from a man in his 60s with small cell lung cancer. Sequenced sample: lung tumor tissue. CDR3 nucleotides: TGCAGTACTAGAGGGGGGACTAACACTGAAGCTTTCTTT. Translated, it gives CSTRGGTNTEAFF.